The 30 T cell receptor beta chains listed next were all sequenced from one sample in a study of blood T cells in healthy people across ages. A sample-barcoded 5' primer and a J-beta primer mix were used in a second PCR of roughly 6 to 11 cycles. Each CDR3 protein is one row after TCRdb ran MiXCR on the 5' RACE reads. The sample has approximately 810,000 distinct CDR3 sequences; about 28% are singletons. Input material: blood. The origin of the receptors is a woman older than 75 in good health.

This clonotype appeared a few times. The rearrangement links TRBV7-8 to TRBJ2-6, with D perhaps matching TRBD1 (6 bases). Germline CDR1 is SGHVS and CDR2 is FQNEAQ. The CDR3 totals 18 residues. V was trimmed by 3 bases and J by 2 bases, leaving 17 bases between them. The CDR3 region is CASSLRTVQGAGANVLTF. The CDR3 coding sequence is TGTGCCAGCAGCTTGAGGACAGTACAAGGTGCTGGGGCCAACGTCCTGACTTTC.

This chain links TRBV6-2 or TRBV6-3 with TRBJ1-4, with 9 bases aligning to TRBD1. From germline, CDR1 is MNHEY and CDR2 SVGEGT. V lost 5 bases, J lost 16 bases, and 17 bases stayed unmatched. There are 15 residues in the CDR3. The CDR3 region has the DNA TGTGCCAGCAGTGCGCCCCGGGACAGGGCACTTCGGCGGTTTTTT. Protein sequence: CASSAPRDRALRRFF.

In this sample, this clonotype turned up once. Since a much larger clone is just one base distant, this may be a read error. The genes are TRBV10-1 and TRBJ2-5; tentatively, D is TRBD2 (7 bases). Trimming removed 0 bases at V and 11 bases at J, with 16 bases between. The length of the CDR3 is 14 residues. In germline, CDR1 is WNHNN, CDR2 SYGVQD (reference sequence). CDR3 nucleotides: TGCGCCAGCAGTGAGTCCGGGGGGCCAGGGGAGCAGTACTTC. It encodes CASSESGGPGEQYF.

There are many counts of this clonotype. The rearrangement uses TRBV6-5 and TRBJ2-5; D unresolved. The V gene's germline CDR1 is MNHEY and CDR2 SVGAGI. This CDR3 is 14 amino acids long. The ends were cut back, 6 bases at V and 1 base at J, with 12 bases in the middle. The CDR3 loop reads CASRREVSQETQYF. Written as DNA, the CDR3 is TGTGCCAGCAGACGCGAGGTTTCCCAAGAGACCCAGTACTTC.

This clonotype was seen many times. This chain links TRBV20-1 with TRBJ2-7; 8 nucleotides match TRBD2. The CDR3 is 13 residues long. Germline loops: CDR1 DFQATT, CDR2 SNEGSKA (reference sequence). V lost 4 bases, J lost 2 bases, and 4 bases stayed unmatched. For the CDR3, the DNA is TGCAGTGCTAATAGCGGGGCCGCCTACGAGCAGTACTTC. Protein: CSANSGAAYEQYF.

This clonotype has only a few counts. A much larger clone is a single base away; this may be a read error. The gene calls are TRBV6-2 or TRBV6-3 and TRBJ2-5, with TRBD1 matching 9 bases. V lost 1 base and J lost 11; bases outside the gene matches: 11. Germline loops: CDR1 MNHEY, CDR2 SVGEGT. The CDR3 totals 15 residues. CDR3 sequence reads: CASSYLTGGRYEQYF. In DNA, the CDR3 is TGTGCCAGCAGTTACTTGACAGGGGGTCGGTATGAGCAGTACTTC.

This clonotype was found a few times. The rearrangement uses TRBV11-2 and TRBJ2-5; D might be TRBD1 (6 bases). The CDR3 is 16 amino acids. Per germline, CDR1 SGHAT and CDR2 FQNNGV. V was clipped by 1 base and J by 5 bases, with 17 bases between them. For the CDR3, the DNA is TGTGCCAGCAGCTTAGGGGGACATGGTTTGGGGGAGACCCAGTACTTC. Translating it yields CASSLGGHGLGETQYF. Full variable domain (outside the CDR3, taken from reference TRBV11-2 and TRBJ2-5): EAGVAQSPRYKIIEKRQSVAFWCNPISGHATLYWYQQILGQGPKLLIQFQNNGVVDDSQLPKDRFSAERLKGVDSTLKIQPAKLEDSAVYLCASSLGGHGLGETQYFGPGTRLLVL.

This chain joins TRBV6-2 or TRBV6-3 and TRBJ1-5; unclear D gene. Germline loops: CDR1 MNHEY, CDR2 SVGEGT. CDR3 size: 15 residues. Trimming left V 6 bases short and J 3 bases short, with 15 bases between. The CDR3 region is CASSHTGIDNQPQHF. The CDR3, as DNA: TGTGCCAGCAGCCATACGGGGATCGACAATCAGCCCCAGCATTTT.

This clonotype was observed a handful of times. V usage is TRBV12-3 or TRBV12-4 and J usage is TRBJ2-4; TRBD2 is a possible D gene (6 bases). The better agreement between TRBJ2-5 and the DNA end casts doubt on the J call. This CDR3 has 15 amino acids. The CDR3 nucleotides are TGTGCCAGCAGCCCCGGGTGGAGGGGCTCAGAGACCCAGTACTTC. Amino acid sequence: CASSPGWRGSETQYF.

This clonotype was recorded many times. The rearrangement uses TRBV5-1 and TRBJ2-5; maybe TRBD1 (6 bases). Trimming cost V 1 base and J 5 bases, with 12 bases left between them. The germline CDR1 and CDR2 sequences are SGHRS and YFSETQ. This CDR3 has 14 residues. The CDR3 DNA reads TGCGCCAGCAGCTTGTCTGGGGGCGTGGAGACCCAGTACTTC. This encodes CASSLSGGVETQYF.

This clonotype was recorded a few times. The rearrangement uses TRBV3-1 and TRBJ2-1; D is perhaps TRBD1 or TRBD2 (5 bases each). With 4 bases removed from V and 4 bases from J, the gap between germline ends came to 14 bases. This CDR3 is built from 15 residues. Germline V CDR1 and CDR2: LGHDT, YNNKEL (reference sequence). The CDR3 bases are TGTGCCAGCAGCCCCCGAGAGGGGTGGTACAATGAGCAGTTCTTC. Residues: CASSPREGWYNEQFF.

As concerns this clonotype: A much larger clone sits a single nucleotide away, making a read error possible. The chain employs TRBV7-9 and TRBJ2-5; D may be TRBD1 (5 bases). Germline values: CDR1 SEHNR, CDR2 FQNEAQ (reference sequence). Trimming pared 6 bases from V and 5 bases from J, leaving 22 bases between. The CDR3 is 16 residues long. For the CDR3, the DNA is TGTGCCAGCAGTCCCTGGTTGACAAGCAGGGCGGAGACCCAGTACTTC. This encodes CASSPWLTSRAETQYF.

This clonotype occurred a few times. The CDR3: CASRAKQGALGNYVNQPQHF. CDR3 DNA sequence: TGTGCCAGCAGGGCGAAACAGGGGGCGCTGGGGAATTATGTCAATCAGCCCCAGCATTTT. This sequence joins TRBV2 and TRBJ1-5, with 9 bases identical to TRBD1. Germline CDR1 and CDR2: SNHLY and FYNNEI. The CDR3 is made up of 20 amino acids. The V gene end was trimmed by 6 bases and the J gene end by 3 bases; junction bases not matched to a gene: 21.

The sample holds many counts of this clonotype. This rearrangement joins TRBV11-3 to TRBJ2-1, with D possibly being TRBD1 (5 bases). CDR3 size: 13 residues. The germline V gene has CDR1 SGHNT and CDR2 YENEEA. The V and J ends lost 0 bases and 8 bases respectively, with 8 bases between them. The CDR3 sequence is CASSLDRVYEQFF. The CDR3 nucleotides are TGTGCCAGCAGCTTAGACAGGGTCTATGAGCAGTTCTTC.

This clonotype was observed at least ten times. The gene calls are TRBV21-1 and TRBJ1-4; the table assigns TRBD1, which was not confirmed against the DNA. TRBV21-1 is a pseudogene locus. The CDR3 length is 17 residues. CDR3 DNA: TGTGCCAGCAGCGCCTACCGGGACAAGTTAAACCTAGGAAAACTGTTTTTT. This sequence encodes CASSAYRDKLNLGKLFF.

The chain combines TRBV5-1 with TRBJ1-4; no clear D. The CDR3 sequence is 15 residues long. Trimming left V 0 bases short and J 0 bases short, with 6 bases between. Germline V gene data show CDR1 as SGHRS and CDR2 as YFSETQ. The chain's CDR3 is CASSLDLTTNEKLFF. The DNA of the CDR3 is TGCGCCAGCAGCTTGGATCTTACAACTAATGAAAAACTGTTTTTT. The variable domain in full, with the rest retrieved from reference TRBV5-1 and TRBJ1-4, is KAGVTQTPRYLIKTRGQQVTLSCSPISGHRSVSWYQQTPGQGLQFLFEYFSETQRNKGNFPGRFSGRQFSNSRSEMNVSTLELGDSALYLCASSLDLTTNEKLFFGSGTQLSVL.

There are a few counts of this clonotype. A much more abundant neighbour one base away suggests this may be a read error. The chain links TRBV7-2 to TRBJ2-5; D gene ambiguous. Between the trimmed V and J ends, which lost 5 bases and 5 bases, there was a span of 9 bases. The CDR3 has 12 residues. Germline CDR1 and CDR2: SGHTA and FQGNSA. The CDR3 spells CASSALGETQYF. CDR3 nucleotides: TGTGCCAGCAGCGCTCTGGGCGAGACCCAGTACTTC.

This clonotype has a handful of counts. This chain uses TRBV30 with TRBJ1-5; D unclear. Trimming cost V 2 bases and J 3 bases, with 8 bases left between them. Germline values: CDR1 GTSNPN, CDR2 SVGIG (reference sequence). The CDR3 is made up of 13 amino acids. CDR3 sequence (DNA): TGTGCCTGGAGTTTCGGACTCAATCAGCCCCAGCATTTT. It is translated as CAWSFGLNQPQHF.

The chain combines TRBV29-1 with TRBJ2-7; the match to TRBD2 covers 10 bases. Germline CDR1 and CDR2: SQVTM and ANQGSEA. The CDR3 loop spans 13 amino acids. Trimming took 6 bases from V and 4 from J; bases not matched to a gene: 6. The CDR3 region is CSVGGLAVYEQYF. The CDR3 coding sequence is TGCAGCGTCGGAGGACTAGCGGTATACGAGCAGTACTTC.

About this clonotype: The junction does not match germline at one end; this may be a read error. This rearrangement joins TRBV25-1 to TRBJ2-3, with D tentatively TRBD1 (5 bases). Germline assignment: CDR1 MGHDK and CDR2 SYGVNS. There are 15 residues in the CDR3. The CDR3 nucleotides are TGTGCCAGCAGTACGCGAGGCCCGATGACAGATACGCAGTGTTTT. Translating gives CASSTRGPMTDTQCF.

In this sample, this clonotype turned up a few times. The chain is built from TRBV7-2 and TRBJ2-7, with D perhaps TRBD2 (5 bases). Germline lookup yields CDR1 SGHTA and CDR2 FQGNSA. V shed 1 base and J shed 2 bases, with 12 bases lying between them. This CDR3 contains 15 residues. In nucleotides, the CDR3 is TGTGCCAGCAGCTTAGATGAGCGGCTGGCCTACGAGCAGTACTTC. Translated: CASSLDERLAYEQYF.

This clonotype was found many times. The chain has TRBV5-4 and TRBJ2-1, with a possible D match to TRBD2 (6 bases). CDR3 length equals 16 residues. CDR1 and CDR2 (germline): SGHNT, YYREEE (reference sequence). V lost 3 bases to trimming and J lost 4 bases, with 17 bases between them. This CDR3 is CASSWGAGPVYNEQFF. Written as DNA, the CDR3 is TGTGCCAGCAGCTGGGGTGCGGGACCGGTATACAATGAGCAGTTCTTC.

Written as DNA, the CDR3 is TGTGCCAGCAGTGAAGCGCCCGGTGGCTACACCTTC. It is translated as CASSEAPGGYTF. The V and J genes are TRBV6-1 and TRBJ1-2, with no clear D. Germline V gene data show CDR1 as MNHNS and CDR2 as SASEGT. The ends were cut back, 0 bases at V and 7 bases at J, with 6 bases in the middle. The CDR3 is 12 amino acids.

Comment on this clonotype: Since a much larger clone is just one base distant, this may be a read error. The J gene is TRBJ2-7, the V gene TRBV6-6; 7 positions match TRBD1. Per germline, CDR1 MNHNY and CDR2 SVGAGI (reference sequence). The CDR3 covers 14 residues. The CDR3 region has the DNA TGTACCAGCAGACAGGGAATAAGCTCCTACGAGCAGTACTTC. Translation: CTSRQGISSYEQYF.

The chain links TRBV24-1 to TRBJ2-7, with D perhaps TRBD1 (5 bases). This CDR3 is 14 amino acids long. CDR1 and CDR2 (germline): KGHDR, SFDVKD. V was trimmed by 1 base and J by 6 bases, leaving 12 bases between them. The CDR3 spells CATSDLVRAGEQYF. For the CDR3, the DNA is TGTGCCACCAGTGATTTAGTCAGGGCCGGCGAGCAGTACTTC.

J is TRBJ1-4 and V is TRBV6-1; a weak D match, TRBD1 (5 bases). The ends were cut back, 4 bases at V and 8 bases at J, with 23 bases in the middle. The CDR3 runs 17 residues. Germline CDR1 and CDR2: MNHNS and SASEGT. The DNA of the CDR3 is TGTGCCAGCAGTGGGGGCCTAGTCCCCCATCCGGGAGAAAAACTGTTTTTT. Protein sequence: CASSGGLVPHPGEKLFF.

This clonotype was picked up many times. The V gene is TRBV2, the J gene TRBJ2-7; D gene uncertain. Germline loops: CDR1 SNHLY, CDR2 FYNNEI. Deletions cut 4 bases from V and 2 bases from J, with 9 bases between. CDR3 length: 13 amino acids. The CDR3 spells CASSGALTYEQYF. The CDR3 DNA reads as TGTGCCAGCAGTGGAGCCTTGACCTACGAGCAGTACTTC.

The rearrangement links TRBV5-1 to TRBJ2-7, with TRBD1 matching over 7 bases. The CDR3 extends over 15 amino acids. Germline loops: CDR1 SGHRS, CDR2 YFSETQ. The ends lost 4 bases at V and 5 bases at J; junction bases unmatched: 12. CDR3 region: CASSPVGQLYDEQYF. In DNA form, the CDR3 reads TGCGCCAGCAGCCCAGTGGGACAGTTGTACGACGAGCAGTACTTC.

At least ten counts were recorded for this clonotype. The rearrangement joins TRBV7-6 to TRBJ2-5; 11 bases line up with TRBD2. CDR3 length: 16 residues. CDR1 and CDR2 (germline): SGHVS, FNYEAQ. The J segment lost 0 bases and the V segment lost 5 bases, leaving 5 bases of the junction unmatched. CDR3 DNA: TGTGCCAGCAGCCCGAGACTAGCGGGGTACCAAGAGACCCAGTACTTC. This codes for CASSPRLAGYQETQYF. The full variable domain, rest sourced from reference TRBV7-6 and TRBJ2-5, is GAGVSQSPRYKVTKRGQDVALRCDPISGHVSLYWYRQALGQGPEFLTYFNYEAQQDKSGLPNDRFSAERPEGSISTLTIQRTEQRDSAMYRCASSPRLAGYQETQYFGPGTRLLVL.

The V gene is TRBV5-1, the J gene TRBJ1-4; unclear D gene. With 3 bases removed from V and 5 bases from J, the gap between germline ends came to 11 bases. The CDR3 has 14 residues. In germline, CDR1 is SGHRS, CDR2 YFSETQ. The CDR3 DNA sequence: TGCGCCAGCAGCTCCCAGACTTCAAATGAAAAACTGTTTTTT. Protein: CASSSQTSNEKLFF. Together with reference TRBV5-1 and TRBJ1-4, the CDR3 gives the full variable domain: KAGVTQTPRYLIKTRGQQVTLSCSPISGHRSVSWYQQTPGQGLQFLFEYFSETQRNKGNFPGRFSGRQFSNSRSEMNVSTLELGDSALYLCASSSQTSNEKLFFGSGTQLSVL.